This TCR beta chain was recorded in a study of OX40 agonist ivuxolimab in advanced cancers. Findings and caveats of the study: Some nonresponders likewise displayed low normalized T-cell clonal expansion.

Trimming left V 5 bases short and J 8 bases short, with 16 bases between. CDR3 size: 13 residues. Germline CDR1 and CDR2: SGHRS and YFSETQ. Details on this clone: Its antigen is undetermined. Other nucleotide sequences in the sample specify the same CDR3.

Sequenced by immunoSEQ multiplex PCR; TCRdb stores in-frame clones only, minus some. The table includes more than 10,000 clones, more than 65% detected once. The chain has TRBV5-1 and TRBJ1-2; D not certain. The sequence was obtained from an adult with an advanced solid tumor such as melanoma, head and neck, liver or kidney cancer. Specimen: CD4+ or CD8+ T cells sorted from blood, collected in a trial of the OX40 agonist ivuxolimab. CDR3 sequence: CASRRAVRRGYTF. CDR3 nucleotide sequence: TGCGCCAGCAGGCGGGCGGTGAGGAGGGGCTACACCTTC.